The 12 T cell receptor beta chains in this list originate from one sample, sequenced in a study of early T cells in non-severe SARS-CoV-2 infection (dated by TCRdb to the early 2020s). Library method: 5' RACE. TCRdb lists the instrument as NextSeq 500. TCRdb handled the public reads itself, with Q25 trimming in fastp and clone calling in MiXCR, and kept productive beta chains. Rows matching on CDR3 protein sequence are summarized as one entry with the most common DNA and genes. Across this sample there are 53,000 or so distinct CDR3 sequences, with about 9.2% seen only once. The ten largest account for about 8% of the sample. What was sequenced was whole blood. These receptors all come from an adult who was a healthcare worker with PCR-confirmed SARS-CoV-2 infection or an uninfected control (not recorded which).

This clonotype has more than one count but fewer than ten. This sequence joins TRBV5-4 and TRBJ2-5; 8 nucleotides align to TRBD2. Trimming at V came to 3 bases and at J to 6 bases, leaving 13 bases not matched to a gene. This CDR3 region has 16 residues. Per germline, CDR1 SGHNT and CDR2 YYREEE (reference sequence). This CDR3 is CASSSLAGLPDQTQYF. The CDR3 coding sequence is TGTGCCAGCAGCTCATTAGCGGGATTACCGGATCAGACCCAGTACTTC.

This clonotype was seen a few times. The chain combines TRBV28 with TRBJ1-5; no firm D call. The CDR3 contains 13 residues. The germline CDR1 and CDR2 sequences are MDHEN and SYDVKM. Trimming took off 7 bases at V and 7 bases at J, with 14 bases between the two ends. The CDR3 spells CASMYSSGQPQHF. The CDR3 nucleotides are TGTGCCAGCATGTACAGCTCTGGGCAGCCCCAGCATTTT.

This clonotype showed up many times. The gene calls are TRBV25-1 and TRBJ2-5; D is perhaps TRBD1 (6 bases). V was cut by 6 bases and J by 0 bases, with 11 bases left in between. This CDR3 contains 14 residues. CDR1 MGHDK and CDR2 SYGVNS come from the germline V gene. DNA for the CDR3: TGTGCCAGCAGCTGGACAGATTACCAAGAGACCCAGTACTTC. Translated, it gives CASSWTDYQETQYF.

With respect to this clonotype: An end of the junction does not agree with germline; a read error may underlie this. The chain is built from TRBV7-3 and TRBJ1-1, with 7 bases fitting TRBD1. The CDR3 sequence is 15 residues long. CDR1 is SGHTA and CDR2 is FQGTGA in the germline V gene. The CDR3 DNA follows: TGTGTCAGCAGCCCGGGACAGTTAATGAACACTGAAGCTTTCTTT. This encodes CVSSPGQLMNTEAFF.

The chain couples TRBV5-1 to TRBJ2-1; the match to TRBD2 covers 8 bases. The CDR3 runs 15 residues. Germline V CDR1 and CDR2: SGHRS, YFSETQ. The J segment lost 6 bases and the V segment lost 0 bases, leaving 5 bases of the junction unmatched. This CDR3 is CASSLARAGANEQFF. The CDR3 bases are TGCGCCAGCAGCTTGGCCCGAGCGGGAGCCAATGAGCAGTTCTTC. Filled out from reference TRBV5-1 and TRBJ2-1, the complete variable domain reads KAGVTQTPRYLIKTRGQQVTLSCSPISGHRSVSWYQQTPGQGLQFLFEYFSETQRNKGNFPGRFSGRQFSNSRSEMNVSTLELGDSALYLCASSLARAGANEQFFGPGTRLTVL.

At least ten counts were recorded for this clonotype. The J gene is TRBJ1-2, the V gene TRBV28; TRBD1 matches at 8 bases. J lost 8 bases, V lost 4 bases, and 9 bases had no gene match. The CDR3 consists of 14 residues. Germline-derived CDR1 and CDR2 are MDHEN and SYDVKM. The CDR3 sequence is CASSSRTGKVGYTF. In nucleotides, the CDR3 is TGTGCCAGCAGTTCCCGGACAGGGAAGGTCGGCTACACCTTC.

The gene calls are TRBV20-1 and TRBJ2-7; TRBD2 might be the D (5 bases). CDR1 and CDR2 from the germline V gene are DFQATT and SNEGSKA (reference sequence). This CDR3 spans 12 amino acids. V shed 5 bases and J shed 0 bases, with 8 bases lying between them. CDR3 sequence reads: CSARGSSYEQYF. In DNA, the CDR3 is TGCAGTGCTCGGGGAAGCTCCTACGAGCAGTACTTC.

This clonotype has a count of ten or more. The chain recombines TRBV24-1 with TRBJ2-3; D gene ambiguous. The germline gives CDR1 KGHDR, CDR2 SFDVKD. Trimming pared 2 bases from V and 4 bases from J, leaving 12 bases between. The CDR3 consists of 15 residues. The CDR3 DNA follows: TGTGCCACCAGTGATTCTCTGGGGTACCCAGATACGCAGTATTTT. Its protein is CATSDSLGYPDTQYF.

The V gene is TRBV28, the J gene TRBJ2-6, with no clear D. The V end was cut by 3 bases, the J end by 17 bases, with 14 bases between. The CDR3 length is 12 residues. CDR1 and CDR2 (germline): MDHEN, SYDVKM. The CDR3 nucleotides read TGTGCCAGCAGTTTGGAGTGGTCAGGATTGACTTTC. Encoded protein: CASSLEWSGLTF. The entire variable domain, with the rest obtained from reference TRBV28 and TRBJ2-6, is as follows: DVKVTQSSRYLVKRTGEKVFLECVQDMDHENMFWYRQDPGLGLRLIYFSYDVKMKEKGDIPEGYSVSREKKERFSLILESASTNQTSMYLCASSLEWSGLTFGAGSRLTVL.

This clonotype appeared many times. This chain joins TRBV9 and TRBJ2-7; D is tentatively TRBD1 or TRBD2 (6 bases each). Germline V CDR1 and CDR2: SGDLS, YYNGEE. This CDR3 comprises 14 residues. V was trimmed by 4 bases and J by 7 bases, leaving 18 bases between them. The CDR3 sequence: CASSFGGRAEEQYF. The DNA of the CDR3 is TGTGCCAGCAGCTTCGGGGGCAGGGCGGAGGAGCAGTACTTC.

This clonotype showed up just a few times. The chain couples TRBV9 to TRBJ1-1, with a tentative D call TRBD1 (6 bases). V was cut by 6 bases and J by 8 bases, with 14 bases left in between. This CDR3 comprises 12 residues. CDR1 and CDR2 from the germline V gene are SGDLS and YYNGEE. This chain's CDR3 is CASNPTGGEAFF. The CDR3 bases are TGTGCCAGCAACCCGACAGGCGGAGAAGCTTTCTTT.

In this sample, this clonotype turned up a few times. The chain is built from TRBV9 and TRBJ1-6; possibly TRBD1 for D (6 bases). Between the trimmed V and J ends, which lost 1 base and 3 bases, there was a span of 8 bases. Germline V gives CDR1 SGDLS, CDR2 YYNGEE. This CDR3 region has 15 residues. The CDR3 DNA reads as TGTGCCAGCAGCGTACAAGGGGGCTATAATTCACCCCTCCACTTT. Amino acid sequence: CASSVQGGYNSPLHF. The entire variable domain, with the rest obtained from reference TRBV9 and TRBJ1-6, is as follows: DSGVTQTPKHLITATGQRVTLRCSPRSGDLSVYWYQQSLDQGLQFLIQYYNGEERAKGNILERFSAQQFPDLHSELNLSSLELGDSALYFCASSVQGGYNSPLHFGNGTRLTVT.